The 17 T cell receptor beta chains below all came from one sample that was sequenced in a study of cytomegalovirus exposure and HLA in healthy donors (dated by TCRdb to about 2017). Receptors were amplified or captured by the immunoSEQ multiplex PCR assay. For the multiplex PCR, a mixture combining 60 forward primers for TCR Vbeta segments and 13 reverse primers for TCR Jbeta segments was used. The table was pulled from immuneACCESS by TCRdb, which kept in-frame rearrangements only. Such tables lose some clones; where checked, under half of the loss comes from unresolved V genes, and the rest has no known cause. The sample contains under 130,000 clones, approximately 79% of them found a single time. 3.1% of the sample comes from the top ten. The material sequenced was PBMCs. Source of these receptors: a woman in her thirties or forties in good health and CMV-seronegative.

The rearrangement uses TRBV6-5 and TRBJ2-5; TRBD2 is a possible D gene (6 bases). V lost 1 base and J lost 1, with 10 bases in between. This CDR3 region has 15 residues. Germline CDR1 reads MNHEY; CDR2 reads SVGAGI. Here the CDR3 DNA reads TGTGCCAGCAGTTACTGGGCGGGAATCCAAGAGACCCAGTACTTC. This translates into CASSYWAGIQETQYF.

This clone was seen only once. This sequence joins TRBV15 and TRBJ2-7; a possible D gene is TRBD1 (5 bases). Trimming shortened V by 3 bases and J by 0 bases, and 12 bases separated the two germline ends. The V gene's germline CDR1 is LNHNV and CDR2 YYDKDF (reference sequence). The CDR3 consists of 15 residues. CDR3 nucleotide sequence: TGTGCCACCAGCAGGAGAACAGGTGACTCCTACGAGCAGTACTTC. This encodes CATSRRTGDSYEQYF.

The chain uses TRBV5-4 and TRBJ2-3, with 8 bases aligning to TRBD2. Per the germline V gene, CDR1 is SGHNT and CDR2 is YYREEE (reference sequence). V lost 0 bases, J lost 2 bases, and 8 bases stayed unmatched. The CDR3 totals 17 residues. The CDR3 loop reads CASSLVLAGSHTDTQYF. As DNA, the CDR3 is TGTGCCAGCAGCTTGGTTCTAGCGGGTTCCCACACAGATACGCAGTATTTT.

The gene calls are TRBV6-5 and TRBJ1-4; D perhaps matches TRBD1 (6 bases). The CDR3 is 14 residues long. Deletions cut 5 bases from V and 7 bases from J, with 14 bases between. Germline values: CDR1 MNHEY, CDR2 SVGAGI. The CDR3 loop reads CASSVDRWAEKLFF. The CDR3 DNA is TGTGCCAGCAGTGTCGACAGGTGGGCTGAAAAACTGTTTTTT.

This sequence joins TRBV27 and TRBJ2-7, with 7 bases matching TRBD2. Germline-derived CDR1 and CDR2 are MNHEY and SMNVEV (reference sequence). The CDR3 length is 14 residues. V gave up 8 bases and J gave up 3 bases; unmatched junction bases: 10. CDR3 amino acids: CASGRAGIGYEQYF. DNA of the CDR3: TGTGCCAGCGGTAGAGCGGGAATCGGCTACGAGCAGTACTTC.

This clone was seen a single time. CDR3 sequence (DNA): TGTGCCAGCGCCAGGGAAGCCTCCTACGAGCAGTACTTC. Its translation is CASAREASYEQYF. The chain employs TRBV6-4 and TRBJ2-5, with D perhaps matching TRBD1 (5 bases). Gene TRBJ2-7 matches the end of the DNA better, so the J call may be wrong. The CDR3 length is 13 residues. The germline CDR1 and CDR2 sequences are MRHNA and SNTAGT.

The chain couples TRBV27 to TRBJ1-1; weak D call: TRBD1 (6 bases). The V end was cut by 5 bases, the J end by 1 base, with 11 bases between. Germline loops: CDR1 MNHEY, CDR2 SMNVEV (reference sequence). The CDR3 has 14 amino acids. The CDR3 loop is CASSQDSKNTEAFF. Written as DNA, the CDR3 is TGTGCCAGCAGTCAGGACAGTAAGAACACTGAAGCTTTCTTT.

The J gene is TRBJ2-7, the V gene TRBV25-1, with a weak D call TRBD2 (6 bases). From germline, CDR1 is MGHDK and CDR2 SYGVNS. Trimming removed 4 bases at V and 7 bases at J, with 14 bases between. This CDR3 region has 13 residues. The CDR3 protein is CASSAAKGREQYF. CDR3 coding DNA: TGTGCCAGCAGTGCCGCAAAGGGGAGGGAGCAGTACTTC.

J is TRBJ2-5 and V is TRBV7-2; 8 nucleotides agree with TRBD1. Trimming at V came to 2 bases and at J to 3 bases, leaving 5 bases not matched to a gene. CDR3 length: 15 residues. Germline lookup yields CDR1 SGHTA and CDR2 FQGNSA. Here the CDR3 DNA reads TGTGCCAGCAGCTTATCCGGGACAGGTGAAGAGACCCAGTACTTC. Translated, it gives CASSLSGTGEETQYF.

The J gene is TRBJ1-1, the V gene TRBV28, with unresolved D. The V gene lost 8 bases and the J gene lost 0 bases, with 22 bases spanning the gap. Germline V gene lookup returns CDR1 MDHEN and CDR2 SYDVKM. There are 17 residues in the CDR3. DNA for the CDR3: TGTGCCAGCGTGCCCCCCCTGATTCGGGGAGTGAACACTGAAGCTTTCTTT. It specifies CASVPPLIRGVNTEAFF.

This rearrangement joins TRBV27 to TRBJ2-2, with D perhaps matching TRBD2 (6 bases). V lost 6 bases, J lost 5 bases, and 13 bases lay in between. The CDR3 sequence is 14 residues long. The germline V gene has CDR1 MNHEY and CDR2 SMNVEV (reference sequence). CDR3 sequence: CASRGLARTGELFF. CDR3 sequence (DNA): TGTGCCAGCAGGGGGCTAGCGAGGACCGGGGAGCTGTTTTTT.

The chain links TRBV10-2 to TRBJ1-4; D gene uncertain. The V end was cut by 2 bases, the J end by 5 bases, with 9 bases between. The germline gives CDR1 WSHSY, CDR2 SAAADI. The CDR3 runs to 14 residues. The CDR3 DNA sequence: TGCGCCAGCAGTGAGAACAGTCTCAATGAAAAACTGTTTTTT. Translated: CASSENSLNEKLFF.

The chain has TRBV28 and TRBJ2-7, with 7 bases matching TRBD1. Per germline, CDR1 MDHEN and CDR2 SYDVKM. J lost 2 bases, V lost 3 bases, and 10 bases had no gene match. The CDR3 totals 16 residues. The chain's CDR3 is CASSFSSGTVPYEQYF. The CDR3 bases are TGTGCCAGCAGTTTCTCGTCCGGGACAGTACCCTACGAGCAGTACTTC.

V is TRBV5-3 and J is TRBJ1-6, with D uncertain. TRBV5-3 has ORF status, its function being uncertain. The CDR3 covers 17 residues. Between the trimmed V and J ends, which lost 3 bases and 8 bases, there was a span of 21 bases. The CDR3 DNA reads TGTGCCAGAAGCTGGAGGCGGGCCCGAGGGTGCTATTCACCCCTCCACTTT. Translating gives CARSWRRARGCYSPLHF.

The rearrangement links TRBV28 to TRBJ2-5, with TRBD2 matching 10 bases. Germline trimming cut 4 bases from V and 5 bases from J; bases unmatched to any gene: 4. This CDR3 has 14 residues. Per the germline V gene, CDR1 is MDHEN and CDR2 is SYDVKM. The CDR3 DNA reads TGTGCCAGCAGTTCGGGACTAGCGTCCGAGACCCAGTACTTC. This encodes CASSSGLASETQYF.

This chain uses TRBV15 with TRBJ2-1; 8 bases are shared with TRBD2. The CDR3 covers 16 residues. From germline, CDR1 is LNHNV and CDR2 YYDKDF (reference sequence). V lost 0 bases and J lost 4; bases outside the gene matches: 5. The CDR3 DNA reads as TGTGCCACCAGCAGAGATCTCCGGGGGGGTTACAATGAGCAGTTCTTC. The encoded protein is CATSRDLRGGYNEQFF.

The rearrangement joins TRBV4-2 to TRBJ1-2; 11 nucleotides line up with TRBD1. This CDR3 has 16 residues. With 3 bases clipped from V and 8 bases from J, the junction kept 11 bases outside the gene matches. The V gene's germline CDR1 is LGHNA and CDR2 YNFKEQ. The CDR3 DNA reads as TGTGCCAGCAGCCAGACGGGACAGGGGGTTCGCAGGGGCTACACCTTC. Residues: CASSQTGQGVRRGYTF.